This T cell receptor (beta chain) emerged from a study of blood T cell repertoires in COVID-19 (dated by TCRdb to about 2020). Background for the entire study: Collaborator samples came from the United States, Italy and Spain and covered acute and convalescent phases of COVID-19. The prospective study material was composed of cDNA or gDNA derived from T cells, B-cell-depleted T cells, or PBMCs. The dataset comprised deeply sampled blood TCRbeta repertoires from subjects exposed to, actively infected with, or recovered from COVID-19. The repertoires were made available in a free public database intended to serve as a resource for research on the immune response to SARS-CoV-2. Samples came from the ongoing ImmuneRACE study (first 160 participants) plus 1,254 subjects from 6 global collaborators. Nearly every sample came with metadata listing a de-identified subject ID, COVID-19 status, age in years and sex. HLA class I and class II types, where available, came from metadata supplied by the sample provider rather than from assay-based typing.

General findings and caveats noted by the study authors: The amount of clinical and demographic metadata varied by source and participant and was provided uncurated.

The collaborating institutions used their own protocols to collect whole blood in K2EDTA tubes. For TCRbeta analysis, collaborators shipped samples in one of three forms: frozen whole blood, isolated PBMCs, or DNA extracted from either of those sample types. At the junction V is shortened by 1 base and J by 7 bases, with 23 bases in between. CDR1 and CDR2, looked up from the germline V gene, are SGHTA and FQGNSA. The cysteine opens and the phenylalanine closes a CDR3 of 18 amino acids. Only the CDR3 region is kept as DNA, spanning 54 bases read in frame from base 1. To note about this clone: Its specific antigen is unknown. Per-nucleotide qualities are absent, and no much larger clonotype sits a single base away.

The immunoSEQ Assay, a bias-controlled multiplex PCR, was used to amplify TCRbeta CDR3 regions from genomic DNA. Per the source publication's procedure: Within the assay, amplification of reference gene primers was used to estimate how many nucleated cells each sample contained. Sequence reads were collapsed and filtered to measure the absolute abundance of every unique TCRbeta CDR3 rearrangement. For each sample, productive Simpson clonality was calculated as the square root of Simpson's diversity index over productive rearrangements. The table comes from immuneACCESS by way of TCRdb, which keeps in-frame sequences with V and J called. Part of the clones is missing from these tables; in studies checked, under half for an unresolved V gene and the rest for unknown reasons. V, J and clone size are taken as reported in that table, and D and trimming were inferred from the DNA itself. This sample lists 100,000 to 150,000 clones; roughly 87% were detected once. The ten most abundant clones make up over 20% of the sample.

This chain is built from TRBV7-2 and TRBJ1-3, with TRBD1 tentatively as D gene (5 bases match). The origin of this receptor is a woman aged 80 or older with acute or convalescent COVID-19. Sequencing used peripheral blood. CDR3 sequence: CASSLVSTGSAAANTIYF. The nucleotides are TGTGCCAGCAGCTTAGTCTCTACAGGTTCAGCTGCAGCCAACACCATATATTTT.